Sequencing of this TCR beta chain was carried out in a study of neurological immune-mediated disorders. About the study: The roughly 34 multiple sclerosis patients comprised some 31 that were relapsing-remitting and 3 that were secondary progressive.

This clonotype was counted many times. This CDR3 spans 17 amino acids. Trimming took 1 base from V and 3 from J, leaving 17 bases between them. CDR1 and CDR2 from the germline V gene are SEHNR and FQNEAQ (reference sequence). Each CDR3 protein gets one entry after TCRdb re-called the 5' RACE reads with MiXCR. This table holds tens of thousands of distinct CDR3 sequences, 3% to 4.5% found once. The sorted libraries were made from under 1.2 million CD4+ or CD8+ T cells. The receptor was isolated from a woman aged 40-49 years with multiple sclerosis. The source material was CD4+ T cells from blood. The chain links TRBV7-9 to TRBJ2-3; the D gene is possibly TRBD2 (6 bases). The CDR3 nucleotides are TGTGCCAGCAGCTTAGGGCTTGGGACTGCGTCGACAGATACGCAGTATTTT. This encodes CASSLGLGTASTDTQYF.